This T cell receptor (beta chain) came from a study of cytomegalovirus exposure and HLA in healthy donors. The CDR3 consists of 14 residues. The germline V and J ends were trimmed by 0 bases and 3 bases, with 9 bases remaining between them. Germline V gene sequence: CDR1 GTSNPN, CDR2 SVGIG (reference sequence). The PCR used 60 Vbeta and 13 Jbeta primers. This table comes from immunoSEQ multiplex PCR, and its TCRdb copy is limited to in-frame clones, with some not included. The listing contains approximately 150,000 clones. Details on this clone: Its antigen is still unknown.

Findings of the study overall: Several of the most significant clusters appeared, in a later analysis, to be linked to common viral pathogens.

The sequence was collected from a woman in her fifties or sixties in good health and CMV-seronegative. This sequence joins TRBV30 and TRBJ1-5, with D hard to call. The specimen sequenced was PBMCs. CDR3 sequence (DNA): TGTGCCTGGAGTGTATTGTCTTTCAATCAGCCCCAGCATTTT. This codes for CAWSVLSFNQPQHF.